This T cell receptor (beta chain) was captured in a study of T cells after yellow fever vaccination. For the study at large: SMART-Seq v4 Ultra Low Input prepared the low-cell-number fractions.

Study conclusions and caveats: CD4 and CD8 compartments shared a small share of clonotypes, likely from convergent recombination. In FACS-sorted repertoires, abundant clonotypes from the bulk population could appear as contaminants.

Template switching with 5'RACE generated the TCR cDNA and added a universal primer site and UMIs. TCRdb passed the 5' RACE reads through MiXCR, listing each CDR3 protein once. This repertoire shows roughly 500,000 distinct CDR3 sequences, 19% found once; its top ten account for approximately 14%. Comment on this clonotype: Its antigen remains unknown.

This CDR3 has 19 amino acids. Germline-derived CDR1 and CDR2 are SGHTA and FQGTGA. V gave up 2 bases and J gave up 2 bases, with 23 bases separating them. The source of this sequence is a man aged 25-40 years who received the YFV17D yellow fever vaccine. The chain recombines TRBV7-3 with TRBJ2-3; D is possibly TRBD2 (5 bases). The sample here was PBMCs, taken 15 days after the yellow fever booster vaccination. The CDR3 DNA sequence: TGTGCCAGCAGCTTATTTGCGCCAGGACCCCGGGATGCCACAGATACGCAGTATTTT. It yields the protein CASSLFAPGPRDATDTQYF.